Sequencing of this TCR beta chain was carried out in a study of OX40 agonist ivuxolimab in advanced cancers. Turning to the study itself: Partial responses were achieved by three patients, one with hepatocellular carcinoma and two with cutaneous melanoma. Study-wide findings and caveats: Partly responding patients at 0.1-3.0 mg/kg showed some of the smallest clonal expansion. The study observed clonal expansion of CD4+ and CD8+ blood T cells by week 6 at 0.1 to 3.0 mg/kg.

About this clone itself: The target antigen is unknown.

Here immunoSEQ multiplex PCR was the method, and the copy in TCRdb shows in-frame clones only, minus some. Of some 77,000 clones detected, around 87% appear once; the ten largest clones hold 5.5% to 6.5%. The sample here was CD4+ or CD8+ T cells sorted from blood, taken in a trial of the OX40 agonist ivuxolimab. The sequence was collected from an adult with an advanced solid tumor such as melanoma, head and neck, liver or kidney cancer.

The CDR3 reads CASSPQGEAQHF. CDR3 bases: TGTGCCAGCTCACCTCAAGGGGAGGCCCAGCATTTT. This chain links TRBV18 with TRBJ1-5; a weak D match, TRBD1 (5 bases). The CDR3 loop spans 12 amino acids. V shed 3 bases and J shed 11 bases, with 11 bases lying between them. CDR1 and CDR2 (germline): KGHSH, LQKENI.